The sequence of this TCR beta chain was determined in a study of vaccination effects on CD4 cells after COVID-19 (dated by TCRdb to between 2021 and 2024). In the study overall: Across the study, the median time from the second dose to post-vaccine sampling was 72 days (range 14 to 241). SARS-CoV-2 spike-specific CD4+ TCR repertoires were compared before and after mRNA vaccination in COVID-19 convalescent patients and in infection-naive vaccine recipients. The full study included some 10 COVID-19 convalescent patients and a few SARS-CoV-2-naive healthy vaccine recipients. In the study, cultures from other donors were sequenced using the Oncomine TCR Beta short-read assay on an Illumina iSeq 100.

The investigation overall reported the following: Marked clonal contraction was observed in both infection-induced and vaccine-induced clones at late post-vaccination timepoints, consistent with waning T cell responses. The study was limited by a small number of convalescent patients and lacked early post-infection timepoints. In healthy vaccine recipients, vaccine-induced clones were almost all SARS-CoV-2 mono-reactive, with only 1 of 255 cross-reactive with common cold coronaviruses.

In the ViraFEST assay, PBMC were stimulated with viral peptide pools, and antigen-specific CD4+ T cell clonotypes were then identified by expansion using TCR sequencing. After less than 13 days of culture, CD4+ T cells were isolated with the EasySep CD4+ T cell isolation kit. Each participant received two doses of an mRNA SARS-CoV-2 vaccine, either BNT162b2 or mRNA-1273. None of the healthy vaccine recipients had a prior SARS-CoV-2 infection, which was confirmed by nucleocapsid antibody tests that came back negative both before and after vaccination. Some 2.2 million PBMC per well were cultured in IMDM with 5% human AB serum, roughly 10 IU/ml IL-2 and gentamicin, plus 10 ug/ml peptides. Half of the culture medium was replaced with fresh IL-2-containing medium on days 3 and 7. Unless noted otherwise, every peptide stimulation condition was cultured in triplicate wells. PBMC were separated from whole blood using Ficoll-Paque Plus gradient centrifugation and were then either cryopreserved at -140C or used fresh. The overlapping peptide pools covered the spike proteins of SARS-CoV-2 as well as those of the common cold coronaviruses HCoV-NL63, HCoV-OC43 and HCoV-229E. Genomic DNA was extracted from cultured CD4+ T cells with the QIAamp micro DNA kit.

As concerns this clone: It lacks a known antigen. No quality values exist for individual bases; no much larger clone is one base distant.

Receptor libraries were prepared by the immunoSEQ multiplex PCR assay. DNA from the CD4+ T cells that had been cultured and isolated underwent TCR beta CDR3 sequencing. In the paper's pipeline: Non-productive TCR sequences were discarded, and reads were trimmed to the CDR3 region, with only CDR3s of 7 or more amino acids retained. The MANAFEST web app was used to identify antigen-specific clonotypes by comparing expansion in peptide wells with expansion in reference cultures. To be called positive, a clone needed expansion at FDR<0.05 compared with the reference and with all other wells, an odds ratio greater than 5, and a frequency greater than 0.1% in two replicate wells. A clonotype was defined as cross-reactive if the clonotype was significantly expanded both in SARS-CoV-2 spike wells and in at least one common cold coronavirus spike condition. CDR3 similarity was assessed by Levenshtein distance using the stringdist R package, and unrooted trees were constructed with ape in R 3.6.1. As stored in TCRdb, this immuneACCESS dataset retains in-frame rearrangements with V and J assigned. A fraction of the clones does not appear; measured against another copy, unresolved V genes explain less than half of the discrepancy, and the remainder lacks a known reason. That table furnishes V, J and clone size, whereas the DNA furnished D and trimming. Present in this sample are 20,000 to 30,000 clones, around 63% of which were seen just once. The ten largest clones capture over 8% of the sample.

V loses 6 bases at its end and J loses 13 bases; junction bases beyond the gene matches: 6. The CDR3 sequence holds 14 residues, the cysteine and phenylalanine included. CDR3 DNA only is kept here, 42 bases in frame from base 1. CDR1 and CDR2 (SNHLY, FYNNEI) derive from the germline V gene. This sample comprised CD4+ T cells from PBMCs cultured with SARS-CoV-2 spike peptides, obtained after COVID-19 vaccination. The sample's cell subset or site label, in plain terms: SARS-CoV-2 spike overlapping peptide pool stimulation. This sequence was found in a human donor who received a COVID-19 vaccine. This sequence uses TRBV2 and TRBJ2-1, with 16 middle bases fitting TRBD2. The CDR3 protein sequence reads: CASRAGLAGGPQFF. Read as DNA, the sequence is TGTGCCAGCAGGGCGGGACTAGCGGGGGGGCCTCAGTTCTTC.